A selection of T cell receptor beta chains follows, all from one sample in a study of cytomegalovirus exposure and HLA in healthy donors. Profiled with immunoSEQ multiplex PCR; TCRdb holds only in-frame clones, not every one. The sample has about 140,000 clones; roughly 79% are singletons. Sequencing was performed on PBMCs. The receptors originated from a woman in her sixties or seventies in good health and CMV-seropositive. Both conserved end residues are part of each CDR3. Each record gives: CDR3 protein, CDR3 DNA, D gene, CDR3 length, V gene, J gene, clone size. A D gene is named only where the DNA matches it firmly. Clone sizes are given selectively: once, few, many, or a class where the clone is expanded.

CDR3 protein: CASTWGRGTEAFF; CDR3 DNA: TGTGCCAGCACGTGGGGGCGTGGCACTGAAGCTTTCTTT; D gene: -; CDR3 length: 13; V gene: TRBV27; J gene: TRBJ1-1; clone size: once
CDR3 protein: CASSQDRGELFF; CDR3 DNA: TGCGCCAGCAGCCAAGACAGGGGAGAACTGTTTTTT; D gene: -; CDR3 length: 12; V gene: TRBV4-3; J gene: TRBJ1-4; clone size: -
CDR3 protein: CASSPLLNTEAFF; CDR3 DNA: TGTGCCAGCAGTCCCCTTTTGAACACTGAAGCTTTCTTT; D gene: -; CDR3 length: 13; V gene: TRBV27; J gene: TRBJ1-1; clone size: -
CDR3 protein: CASSLTGTLSSYEQYF; CDR3 DNA: TGTGCCAGCAGCCTCACCGGGACATTAAGCTCCTACGAGCAGTACTTC; D gene: -; CDR3 length: 16; V gene: TRBV9; J gene: TRBJ2-7; clone size: -
CDR3 protein: CASSPTPGLALNTGELFF; CDR3 DNA: TGTGCCAGCAGTCCTACCCCGGGACTAGCGCTGAACACCGGGGAGCTGTTTTTT; D gene: TRBD2; CDR3 length: 18; V gene: TRBV27; J gene: TRBJ2-2; clone size: -
CDR3 protein: CASSRTGGSDEQYF; CDR3 DNA: TGTGCCAGCAGTCGGACAGGGGGCAGCGACGAGCAGTACTTC; D gene: TRBD1; CDR3 length: 14; V gene: TRBV6-5; J gene: TRBJ2-7; clone size: -
CDR3 protein: CASSLQGGDNEQFF; CDR3 DNA: TGTGCCAGCAGCCTACAGGGCGGAGACAATGAGCAGTTCTTC; D gene: -; CDR3 length: 14; V gene: TRBV5-4; J gene: TRBJ2-1; clone size: -
CDR3 protein: CASSLTGTPNQPQHF; CDR3 DNA: TGTGCCAGCAGTTTAACCGGGACACCGAATCAGCCCCAGCATTTT; D gene: -; CDR3 length: 15; V gene: TRBV28; J gene: TRBJ1-5; clone size: -
CDR3 protein: CASSFLAGVWYEQYF; CDR3 DNA: TGTGCCAGCAGTTTCTTAGCGGGAGTTTGGTACGAGCAGTACTTC; D gene: TRBD2; CDR3 length: 15; V gene: TRBV28; J gene: TRBJ2-7; clone size: -
CDR3 protein: CASSQDRGVLFF; CDR3 DNA: TGTGCCAGCAGCCAGGACAGGGGGGTGCTGTTTTTT; D gene: TRBD1; CDR3 length: 12; V gene: TRBV14; J gene: TRBJ2-2; clone size: -
CDR3 protein: CASSLEGTGGAYEQYF; CDR3 DNA: TGCGCCAGCAGCTTGGAGGGGACAGGGGGAGCCTACGAGCAGTACTTC; D gene: TRBD1; CDR3 length: 16; V gene: TRBV5-1; J gene: TRBJ2-7; clone size: -
CDR3 protein: CASSKDRTGGGDQPQHF; CDR3 DNA: TGTGCCAGCAGCAAAGACAGGACAGGGGGCGGAGATCAGCCCCAGCATTTT; D gene: -; CDR3 length: 17; V gene: TRBV21-1; J gene: TRBJ1-5; clone size: -
CDR3 protein: CASSRAQETQYF; CDR3 DNA: TGCGCCAGCAGCAGAGCCCAAGAGACCCAGTACTTC; D gene: -; CDR3 length: 12; V gene: TRBV5-1; J gene: TRBJ2-5; clone size: -
CDR3 protein: CASSPTGEIPEAFF; CDR3 DNA: TGTGCCAGCTCACCGACGGGAGAGATCCCTGAAGCTTTCTTT; D gene: -; CDR3 length: 14; V gene: TRBV18; J gene: TRBJ1-1; clone size: once
CDR3 protein: CASSIWTGEDQPQHF; CDR3 DNA: TGTGCCAGCAGCATCTGGACAGGGGAGGATCAGCCCCAGCATTTT; D gene: TRBD1; CDR3 length: 15; V gene: TRBV7-9; J gene: TRBJ1-5; clone size: -
CDR3 protein: CASRPQGGLAGYNEQFF; CDR3 DNA: TGTGCCAGCAGGCCTCAGGGGGGACTAGCTGGCTACAATGAGCAGTTCTTC; D gene: TRBD2; CDR3 length: 17; V gene: TRBV14; J gene: TRBJ2-1; clone size: -
CDR3 protein: CASGRSGETQYF; CDR3 DNA: TGTGCCAGCGGTAGGAGTGGGGAGACCCAGTACTTC; D gene: -; CDR3 length: 12; V gene: TRBV28; J gene: TRBJ2-5; clone size: -
CDR3 protein: CASSRLGGSPSEQFF; CDR3 DNA: TGTGCCAGTAGTAGATTGGGCGGGAGCCCCAGTGAGCAGTTCTTC; D gene: TRBD2; CDR3 length: 15; V gene: TRBV19; J gene: TRBJ2-1; clone size: few
CDR3 protein: CASSLAGQPFSYEQYF; CDR3 DNA: TGTGCCAGCAGCTTGGCGGGACAGCCTTTCTCCTACGAGCAGTACTTC; D gene: TRBD1; CDR3 length: 16; V gene: TRBV5-6; J gene: TRBJ2-7; clone size: -
CDR3 protein: CASSKGARVGYGYTF; CDR3 DNA: TGTGCCAGCAGCAAAGGGGCCAGGGTTGGGTATGGCTACACCTTC; D gene: -; CDR3 length: 15; V gene: TRBV21-1; J gene: TRBJ1-2; clone size: -
CDR3 protein: CASSQAAHTQYF; CDR3 DNA: TGTGCCAGCAGCCAAGCGGCTCATACGCAGTATTTT; D gene: -; CDR3 length: 12; V gene: TRBV27; J gene: TRBJ2-3; clone size: -
CDR3 protein: CAIQGYTGELFF; CDR3 DNA: TGTGCCATCCAGGGTTACACCGGGGAGCTGTTTTTT; D gene: -; CDR3 length: 12; V gene: TRBV7-3; J gene: TRBJ2-2; clone size: -
CDR3 protein: CASSEGYSGNTIYF; CDR3 DNA: TGTGCCAGCAGTGAGGGCTACTCTGGAAACACCATATATTTT; D gene: -; CDR3 length: 14; V gene: TRBV6-6; J gene: TRBJ1-3; clone size: -
CDR3 protein: CATAAVHQGDINSNQPQHF; CDR3 DNA: TGTGCCACGGCTGCGGTTCACCAGGGGGATATTAATAGCAATCAGCCCCAGCATTTT; D gene: TRBD1; CDR3 length: 19; V gene: TRBV10-3; J gene: TRBJ1-5; clone size: -